This entry describes one TCR beta chain. The target antigen is unknown. This entry is derived from a study of T-cell memory formation after mild COVID-19. Overall study findings and caveats: Clones shrinking between day 15 and 85 showed a balanced CD4/CD8 split, and those that grew later tilted toward CD4+. CD4+ contracting clones were found mainly in CM and EM, and CD8+ ones in EMRA.

TCRdb recomputed calls from the 5' RACE reads with MiXCR, one row per CDR3 protein. The repertoire includes around 420,000 distinct CDR3 sequences, 20% to 30% of them detected once, and around 9% sits in the top ten. Sequencing was performed on PBMCs or a T cell subset sorted from them (not recorded which). The sequence came from an adult woman who had mild COVID-19 (a few samples of this study predate the infection). Cell type and time point are not known.

CDR3 nucleotide sequence: TGTGCCAGCAGCCAAGAATCGGGACAGTCGGGAATTAACTATGGCTACACCTTC. It encodes CASSQESGQSGINYGYTF. The V call is TRBV3-1, the J call TRBJ1-2; 7 nucleotides line up with TRBD1. The CDR3 consists of 18 residues. With V trimmed by 0 bases and J by 1 base, 11 bases remained unmatched. The germline V gene has CDR1 LGHDT and CDR2 YNNKEL (reference sequence).